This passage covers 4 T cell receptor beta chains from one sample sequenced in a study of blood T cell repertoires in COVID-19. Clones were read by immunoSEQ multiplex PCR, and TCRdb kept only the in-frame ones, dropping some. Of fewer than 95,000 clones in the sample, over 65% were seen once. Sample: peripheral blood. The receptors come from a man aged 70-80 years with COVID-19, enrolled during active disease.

The CDR3 sequence is CASSSYSGGYEQFF. CDR3 bases: TGTGCCAGCAGCTCATACTCAGGGGGCTACGAGCAGTTCTTC. The chain links TRBV7-3 to TRBJ2-1, with 8 bases lining up with TRBD1. Losses at the gene ends were 4 bases for V and 10 bases for J; bases not matched to a gene: 9. CDR1 is SGHTA and CDR2 is FQGTGA in the germline V gene. The CDR3 loop spans 14 amino acids.

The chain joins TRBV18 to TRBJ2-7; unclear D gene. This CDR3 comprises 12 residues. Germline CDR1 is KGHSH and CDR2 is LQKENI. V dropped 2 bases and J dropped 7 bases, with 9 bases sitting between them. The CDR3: CASSPEREEQYF. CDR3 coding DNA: TGTGCCAGCTCACCAGAACGAGAAGAGCAGTACTTC.

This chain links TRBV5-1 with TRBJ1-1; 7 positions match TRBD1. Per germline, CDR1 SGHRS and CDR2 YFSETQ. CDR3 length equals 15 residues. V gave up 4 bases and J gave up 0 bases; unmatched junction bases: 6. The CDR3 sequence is CASSRAGGVNTEAFF. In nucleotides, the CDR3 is TGCGCCAGCAGCAGGGCAGGGGGAGTGAACACTGAAGCTTTCTTT.

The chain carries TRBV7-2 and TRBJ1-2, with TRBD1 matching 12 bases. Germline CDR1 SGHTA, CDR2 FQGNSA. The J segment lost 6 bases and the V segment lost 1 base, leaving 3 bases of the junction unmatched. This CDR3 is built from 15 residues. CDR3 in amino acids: CASSLVGTGGHGYTF. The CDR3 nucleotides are TGTGCCAGCAGCTTAGTGGGGACAGGGGGCCATGGCTACACCTTC.